The present entry profiles one T cell receptor (beta chain) with its context. Other DNA variants within this sample encode the same CDR3. The data derive from a study of blood T cell repertoires in COVID-19. Overall study context: Sites across the United States, Italy and Spain contributed samples from acute and convalescent COVID-19.

Per the study methods: Estimates of nucleated cell counts were drawn from the amplification of reference gene primers. Data came from immunoSEQ multiplex PCR; TCRdb stores just in-frame clones and leaves some out. The V and J calls and clone size were taken over from that table, and D and trimming were inferred from the DNA. The sample yields 300,000 to 450,000 clones, around 87% seen once. Donors were grouped by their self-reported clinical history. This clonotype was sampled from a man aged 25 to 40 who had recovered from COVID-19. Material: PBMCs or T cells enriched from blood (not recorded which).

In nucleotides, the CDR3 is TGTGCCAGCAGTTTAACAGGCGGCCAGCCCCAGCATTTT. Translating gives CASSLTGGQPQHF. The V and J genes are TRBV12-3 or TRBV12-4 and TRBJ1-5; possible D gene TRBD1, 5 bases. The CDR3 length is 13 residues. V was cut by 2 bases and J by 7 bases, with 9 bases left in between.